This T cell receptor beta chain was sequenced in a study of blood T cell repertoires in COVID-19. Per the authors' pipeline: From reference gene primer amplification, estimates of nucleated cell counts were derived. The assay was immunoSEQ multiplex PCR, and TCRdb's table has in-frame clones only and misses some. That table is the source of V, J and clone size, and D and trimming were worked out from the DNA. The table lists hundreds of thousands of clones, 83% of them singletons, with approximately 4% in the top ten. Trimming took 0 bases from V and 7 from J; bases not matched to a gene: 15. The CDR3 covers 19 residues. Germline V gene sequence: CDR1 LNHDA, CDR2 SQIVND (reference sequence). All exposed participants met a person with COVID-19 within 2 weeks before entering the study.

The chain is built from TRBV19 and TRBJ2-1, with 10 bases aligning to TRBD2. The source of this sequence is a woman aged 40-49 years who had been exposed to COVID-19. The sequenced sample was PBMCs or T cells enriched from blood (not recorded which). The CDR3 nucleotides are TGTGCCAGTAGTATAGATTTCCTAGCGGGGGCCCGGTTGCGGAATGAGCAGTTCTTC. Translation gives CASSIDFLAGARLRNEQFF.